This entry describes one T cell receptor beta chain. The sample comes from a study of cytomegalovirus exposure and HLA in healthy donors. Researchers ran the PCR with 60 Vbeta and 13 Jbeta primers. TCRdb's copy holds only in-frame clones and misses some; the assay was immunoSEQ multiplex PCR. The table includes 45,000 or so clones, around 73% detected once. V gave up 4 bases and J gave up 4 bases, with 16 bases separating them. Germline V lookup: CDR1 PRHDT, CDR2 FYEKMQ (reference sequence). The length of the CDR3 is 16 residues. The sequence was obtained from a woman aged 30 to 39 in good health and CMV-seronegative. V and J are TRBV13 and TRBJ2-2, with D maybe TRBD1 (6 bases). Sequenced sample: PBMCs. CDR3 sequence: CASSYRDFGGTGELFF. CDR3 in DNA: TGTGCCAGCAGCTACAGGGATTTTGGAGGCACCGGGGAGCTGTTTTTT.